The TCR beta chain described here comes from a study of blood T cell repertoires in COVID-19. Turning to the study itself: In each case, the material was cDNA or gDNA derived from T cells, B-cell-depleted T cells, or PBMCs.

In the source study's methods: Cell counts per sample came from amplifying reference gene primers. Libraries were prepared by immunoSEQ multiplex PCR; TCRdb keeps only in-frame clonotypes and omits some of them. Clone size and the V and J calls come from that table; the DNA yielded D and trimming. Here the sample spans 150,000 to 200,000 clones, 80% to 90% being singletons. Input material: peripheral blood. This receptor was obtained from a man aged 60 to 69 with acute or convalescent COVID-19.

CDR3 amino acids: CATSESRAAGKETQYF. The CDR3 DNA is TGTGCCACCAGTGAGTCCAGGGCCGCAGGAAAAGAGACCCAGTACTTC. The V and J genes are TRBV24-1 and TRBJ2-5; the D gene is possibly TRBD1 (5 bases). The CDR3 has 16 residues. The V end lost 4 bases, the J end lost 3 bases, and 17 bases lay between the germline ends. Germline CDR1 and CDR2: KGHDR and SFDVKD.